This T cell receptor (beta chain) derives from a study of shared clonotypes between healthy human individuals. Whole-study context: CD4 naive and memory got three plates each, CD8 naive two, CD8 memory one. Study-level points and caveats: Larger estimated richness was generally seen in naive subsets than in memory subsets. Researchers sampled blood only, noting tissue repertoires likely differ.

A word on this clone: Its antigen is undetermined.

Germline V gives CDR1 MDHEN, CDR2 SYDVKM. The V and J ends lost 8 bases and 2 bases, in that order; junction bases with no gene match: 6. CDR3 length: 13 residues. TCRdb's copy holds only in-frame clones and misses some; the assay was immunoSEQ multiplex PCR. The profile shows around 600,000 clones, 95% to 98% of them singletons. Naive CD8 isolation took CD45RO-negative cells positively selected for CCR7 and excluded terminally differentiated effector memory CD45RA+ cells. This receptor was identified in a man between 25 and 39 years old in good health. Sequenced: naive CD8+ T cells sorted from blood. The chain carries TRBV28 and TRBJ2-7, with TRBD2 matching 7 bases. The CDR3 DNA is TGTGCCAGCGGAGTAGCGGGCACCTACGAGCAGTACTTC. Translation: CASGVAGTYEQYF.